A single sample gave rise to the 3 T cell receptor beta chains below, sequenced in a study of T-cell reconstitution after alpha-beta-depleted transplantation in children. Preparation of the TCRbeta library used unique molecular identifiers. TCRdb used MiXCR to reprocess the PCR reads, holding one entry per CDR3 protein. The sample has over 300,000 distinct CDR3 sequences; about a tenth are singletons. This specimen was PBMCs from the stem cell graft donor, taken from the stem cell graft. These receptor sequences come from a human donor who donated a stem cell graft to a child with acute lymphoblastic leukemia.

The chain employs TRBV20-1 and TRBJ1-2, with D unclear. V gave up 3 bases and J gave up 7 bases, with 12 bases separating them. In germline, CDR1 is DFQATT, CDR2 SNEGSKA (reference sequence). This CDR3 is built from 12 residues. The CDR3 DNA reads as TGCAGTGCTAGGGCGTCCCTCCGTGGCTACACCTTC. It yields the protein CSARASLRGYTF.

This clonotype was picked up a small number of times. The chain recombines TRBV4-3 with TRBJ1-1; D is possibly TRBD1 (5 bases). The CDR3 covers 14 residues. Germline lookup yields CDR1 LGHNA and CDR2 YSLEER. Trimming removed 0 bases from V and 6 bases from J, with 11 bases in between. CDR3 sequence reads: CASSQDRGFPEAFF. The CDR3 coding sequence is TGCGCCAGCAGCCAAGATCGGGGCTTCCCTGAAGCTTTCTTT.

Concerning this clonotype itself: At one of its ends the junction is not consistent with the germline gene, which may arise from a read error. This rearrangement joins TRBV6-4 to TRBJ2-7; perhaps D is TRBD1 or TRBD2 (5 bases each). The CDR3 runs to 18 residues. The V gene's germline CDR1 is MRHNA and CDR2 SNTAGT. The CDR3, as DNA: TGTACCAGCAGTTTACAGGTTCACGAGCCGGGGAAAACCTACGAGCAGTACTTC. Translated: CTSSLQVHEPGKTYEQYF.